The 22 T cell receptor beta chains in this list originate from one sample, sequenced in a study of OX40 agonist ivuxolimab in advanced cancers. Some clones are missing from TCRdb's copy, which holds only in-frame ones; the method was immunoSEQ multiplex PCR. Of fewer than 60,000 clones listed, about nine tenths are singletons. The material was CD4+ or CD8+ T cells sorted from blood, obtained in a trial of the OX40 agonist ivuxolimab. The receptor source for this set is an adult with an advanced solid tumor such as melanoma, head and neck, liver or kidney cancer.

This chain links TRBV6-5 with TRBJ1-2, with 9 bases fitting TRBD1. The junction had 4 bases not matched to a gene; V was cut back by 0 bases and J by 8 bases. Germline lookup yields CDR1 MNHEY and CDR2 SVGAGI. The CDR3 runs to 14 residues. In DNA form, the CDR3 reads TGTGCCAGCAGTTACTCGACAGGGGGTGGCGGCTACACCTTC. Protein sequence: CASSYSTGGGGYTF.

The V gene is TRBV5-1, the J gene TRBJ2-1; a possible D gene is TRBD1 (5 bases). The germline V gene encodes CDR1 SGHRS and CDR2 YFSETQ. The V gene lost 3 bases and the J gene lost 7 bases, with 11 bases spanning the gap. CDR3 length equals 13 residues. The CDR3 here is CASSSTGSNEQFF. The DNA for the CDR3 is TGCGCCAGCAGCTCTACAGGATCTAATGAGCAGTTCTTC.

The chain recombines TRBV2 with TRBJ2-7; D uncertain. CDR3 length: 13 residues. The germline gives CDR1 SNHLY, CDR2 FYNNEI. With 10 bases removed from V and 2 bases from J, the gap between germline ends came to 15 bases. Written as DNA, the CDR3 is TGTGCCACCCTCAATCCCACAGCCTACGAGCAGTACTTC. Translating it yields CATLNPTAYEQYF.

This sequence joins TRBV19 and TRBJ1-1; TRBD1 might be the D (5 bases). CDR3 length: 13 residues. Trimming took off 5 bases at V and 1 base at J, with 8 bases between the two ends. CDR1 LNHDA and CDR2 SQIVND come from the germline V gene (reference sequence). CDR3: CASSLTGNTEAFF. The CDR3, as DNA: TGTGCCAGTAGTCTCACAGGGAACACTGAAGCTTTCTTT.

V is TRBV4-3 and J is TRBJ1-4, with D unclear. Trimming left V 1 base short and J 2 bases short, with 8 bases between. The germline gives CDR1 LGHNA, CDR2 YSLEER. This CDR3 region has 15 residues. CDR3 region: CASSQVLSTNEKLFF. In DNA, the CDR3 is TGCGCCAGCAGCCAAGTTCTATCCACTAATGAAAAACTGTTTTTT.

The chain employs TRBV2 and TRBJ2-1, with D unresolved. The CDR3 totals 13 residues. V shed 5 bases and J shed 2 bases, with 7 bases lying between them. In germline, CDR1 is SNHLY, CDR2 FYNNEI. The CDR3 protein is CASSIGPYNEQFF. In nucleotides, the CDR3 is TGTGCCAGCAGTATTGGACCCTACAATGAGCAGTTCTTC. The full variable domain, completed using reference TRBV2 and TRBJ2-1, is EPEVTQTPSHQVTQMGQEVILRCVPISNHLYFYWYRQILGQKVEFLVSFYNNEISEKSEIFDDQFSVERPDGSNFTLKIRSTKLEDSAMYFCASSIGPYNEQFFGPGTRLTVL.

V and J are TRBV7-9 and TRBJ1-1; 7 bases agree with TRBD1. Trimming at V came to 5 bases and at J to 7 bases, leaving 7 bases not matched to a gene. This CDR3 spans 13 amino acids. Germline-derived CDR1 and CDR2 are SEHNR and FQNEAQ (reference sequence). CDR3 amino acids: CASSPTTGFEAFF. DNA of the CDR3: TGTGCCAGCAGCCCGACGACAGGGTTTGAAGCTTTCTTT.

J is TRBJ1-2 and V is TRBV6-1; D not certain. This CDR3 spans 12 amino acids. The germline V gene has CDR1 MNHNS and CDR2 SASEGT. The V gene lost 4 bases and the J gene lost 1 base, with 4 bases spanning the gap. The CDR3 DNA reads TGTGCCAGCAGTGGTGTTAACTATGGCTACACCTTC. The encoded protein is CASSGVNYGYTF.

This clone was counted a single time. The genes are TRBV5-1 and TRBJ1-5; 8 nucleotides align to TRBD1. Trimming cost V 3 bases and J 0 bases; bases outside gene matches: 2. This CDR3 is 15 amino acids long. The V gene's germline CDR1 is SGHRS and CDR2 YFSETQ. This chain's CDR3 is CASSSGTGSNQPQHF. DNA of the CDR3: TGCGCCAGCAGCTCCGGGACAGGTAGCAATCAGCCCCAGCATTTT.

This chain connects TRBV6-1 to TRBJ2-3; D gene ambiguous. The CDR3 runs to 13 residues. V lost 8 bases and J lost 4, with 13 bases in between. Germline CDR1 MNHNS, CDR2 SASEGT. CDR3: CASRVGGADTQYF. The CDR3 DNA sequence: TGTGCCAGCCGAGTTGGCGGTGCAGATACGCAGTATTTT.

This clone was seen just once. The rearrangement joins TRBV9 to TRBJ2-5; D not resolved. V was cut by 0 bases and J by 1 base, with 7 bases left in between. The CDR3 extends over 14 amino acids. Looked up from germline, CDR1 is SGDLS and CDR2 is YYNGEE. The CDR3 sequence is CASSVEGGQETQYF. The CDR3 bases are TGTGCCAGCAGCGTAGAGGGCGGCCAAGAGACCCAGTACTTC.

This chain connects TRBV30 to TRBJ2-7, with a possible D match to TRBD2 (6 bases). Deletions cut 3 bases from V and 4 bases from J, with 13 bases between. The CDR3 covers 13 residues. From germline, CDR1 is GTSNPN and CDR2 SVGIG (reference sequence). DNA for the CDR3: TGTGCCTGGAGCCTGGGACTGAATTACGAGCAGTACTTC. This codes for CAWSLGLNYEQYF. Drawing the rest from reference TRBV30 and TRBJ2-7, the complete variable domain is SQTIHQWPATLVQPVGSPLSLECTVEGTSNPNLYWYRQAAGRGLQLLFYSVGIGQISSEVPQNLSASRPQDRQFILSSKKLLLSDSGFYLCAWSLGLNYEQYFGPGTRLTVT.

The genes are TRBV6-1 and TRBJ1-6, with D possibly being TRBD1 (5 bases). Trimming left V 3 bases short and J 2 bases short, with 14 bases between. Germline assignment: CDR1 MNHNS and CDR2 SASEGT. CDR3 length: 17 residues. CDR3 nucleotide sequence: TGTGCCAGCAGTGAGCCTTTCAGGGTAACCTATAATTCACCCCTCCACTTT. Translating gives CASSEPFRVTYNSPLHF.

The chain is built from TRBV30 and TRBJ2-3; perhaps TRBD2 as D (6 bases). CDR3 length: 13 residues. CDR1 is GTSNPN and CDR2 is SVGIG in the germline V gene (reference sequence). V was shortened by 0 bases and J by 2 bases, with 6 bases between the two germline ends. CDR3 loop: CAWSVLATDTQYF. CDR3 nucleotide sequence: TGTGCCTGGAGTGTACTAGCCACAGATACGCAGTATTTT.

The genes are TRBV7-6 and TRBJ2-1, with TRBD2 matching over 10 bases. In germline, CDR1 is SGHVS, CDR2 FNYEAQ. The CDR3 sequence is 15 residues long. The junction had 6 bases not matched to a gene; V was cut back by 5 bases and J by 5 bases. The CDR3 nucleotides read TGTGCCAGCAGCGCAGCGGGGGGGATGAACAATGAGCAGTTCTTC. Protein product: CASSAAGGMNNEQFF.

A remark on this clone: One end of the junction varies from germline; a read error may be responsible. The chain joins TRBV5-1 to TRBJ1-1; no definite D call. Germline CDR1 is SGHRS and CDR2 is YFSETQ. The CDR3 has 12 amino acids. DNA of the CDR3: TGCGCCAGCAGCTTGGAGAACAGTGAAGCTTTCTTT. Encoded protein: CASSLENSEAFF.

The rearrangement uses TRBV4-3 and TRBJ1-6; D gene ambiguous. The V end was cut by 0 bases, the J end by 6 bases, with 15 bases between. This CDR3 is built from 17 residues. CDR1 is LGHNA, CDR2 YSLEER, per germline. The CDR3, as DNA: TGCGCCAGCAGCCAAGATGGTCCCGGGTTTCGTAATTCACCCCTCCACTTT. Its protein product is CASSQDGPGFRNSPLHF.

CDR3 DNA: TGTGCCAGCAGCCAAGATGACGCGGCCTTGGGCACAGATACGCAGTATTTT. Translation gives CASSQDDAALGTDTQYF. J is TRBJ2-3 and V is TRBV14; D gene ambiguous. CDR1 is SGHDN and CDR2 is FVKESK in the germline V gene. V lost 0 bases to trimming and J lost 1 base, with 14 bases between them. CDR3 size: 17 residues.

The chain couples TRBV9 to TRBJ1-3; TRBD1 might be the D (6 bases). Trimming pared 0 bases from V and 2 bases from J, leaving 12 bases between. The CDR3 consists of 16 residues. The V gene's germline CDR1 is SGDLS and CDR2 YYNGEE. This chain's CDR3 is CASSVASTGAGNTIYF. The CDR3, as DNA: TGTGCCAGCAGCGTAGCCTCGACAGGAGCTGGAAACACCATATATTTT.

The gene calls are TRBV5-5 and TRBJ2-1, with D possibly matching TRBD1 (5 bases). This CDR3 has 15 amino acids. CDR1 and CDR2 from the germline V gene are SGHKS and YYEKEE (reference sequence). Deletions cut 2 bases from V and 5 bases from J, with 14 bases between. As DNA, the CDR3 is TGTGCCAGCAGCTTAGTTGCAGGGTATAACAATGAGCAGTTCTTC. It codes for CASSLVAGYNNEQFF.

The chain carries TRBV2 and TRBJ1-5, with TRBD1 as a possible D gene (5 bases). The germline CDR1 and CDR2 sequences are SNHLY and FYNNEI. The V end lost 5 bases, the J end lost 5 bases, and 7 bases lay between the germline ends. The CDR3 extends over 12 amino acids. The CDR3, as DNA: TGTGCCAGCAGTCGGGGGGATCAGCCCCAGCATTTT. Protein sequence: CASSRGDQPQHF.

The chain has TRBV27 and TRBJ1-2; D is undetermined. The CDR3 totals 13 residues. Germline V CDR1 and CDR2: MNHEY, SMNVEV (reference sequence). V was cut by 6 bases and J by 6 bases, with 14 bases left in between. CDR3 sequence: CASSPILRDGYTF. The CDR3 coding sequence is TGTGCCAGCAGCCCGATTTTAAGGGATGGCTACACCTTC.